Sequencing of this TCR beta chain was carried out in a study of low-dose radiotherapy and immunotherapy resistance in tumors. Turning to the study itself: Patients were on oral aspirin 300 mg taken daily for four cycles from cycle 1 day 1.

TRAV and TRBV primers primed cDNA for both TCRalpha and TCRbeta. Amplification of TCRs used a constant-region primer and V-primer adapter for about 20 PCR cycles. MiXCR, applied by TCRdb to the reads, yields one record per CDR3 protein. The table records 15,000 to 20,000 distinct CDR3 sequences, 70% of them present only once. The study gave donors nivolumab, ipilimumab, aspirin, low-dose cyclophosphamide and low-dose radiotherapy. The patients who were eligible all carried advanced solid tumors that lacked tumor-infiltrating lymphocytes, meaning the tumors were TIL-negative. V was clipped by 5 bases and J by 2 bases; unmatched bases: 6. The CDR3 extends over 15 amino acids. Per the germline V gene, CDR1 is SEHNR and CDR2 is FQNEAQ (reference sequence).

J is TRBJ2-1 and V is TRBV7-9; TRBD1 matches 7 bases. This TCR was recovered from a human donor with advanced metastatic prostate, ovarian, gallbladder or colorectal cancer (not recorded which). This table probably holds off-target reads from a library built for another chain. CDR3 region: CASSKTGSPYNEQFF. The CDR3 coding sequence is TGTGCCAGCAGCAAGACAGGGTCCCCCTACAATGAGCAGTTCTTC.